This TCR beta chain was captured in a study of blood T cell repertoires in COVID-19. Assay: immunoSEQ multiplex PCR; the TCRdb copy retains only in-frame clones and omits some. The top ten clones hold about 9.3% of a sample with 200,000 to 250,000 clones, around 85% of them seen once. Participants came from 20 to 25 US areas, aged about 18 to 95 years. The CDR3 has 13 residues. Trimming removed 4 bases from V and 4 bases from J; junction bases left unmatched: 4. Germline V CDR1 and CDR2: SGHDT, YYEEEE. The receptor was isolated from a woman in her forties or fifties with acute COVID-19. The source material was PBMCs or T cells enriched from blood (not recorded which). The J gene is TRBJ1-2, the V gene TRBV5-6, with 7 bases lining up with TRBD1. CDR3 loop: CASSPGQPYGYTF. CDR3 sequence (DNA): TGTGCCAGCAGCCCGGGACAGCCCTATGGCTACACCTTC. The full variable domain, completed using reference TRBV5-6 and TRBJ1-2, is DAGVTQSPTHLIKTRGQQVTLRCSPKSGHDTVSWYQQALGQGPQFIFQYYEEEERQRGNFPDRFSGHQFPNYSSELNVNALLLGDSALYLCASSPGQPYGYTFGSGTRLTVV.